Detailed here is one TCR beta chain. This clone was detected a few times. Its antigen is not yet known. No clone much larger than this one lies a single base away; base qualities are absent. Unmatched junction bases come to 2, with V trimmed by 0 bases and J by 7 bases. The CDR3 runs 15 amino acids, cysteine and phenylalanine included. The DNA shown is the 45-base CDR3, in frame from base 1. For CDR1 and CDR2, the germline V gene lists SGHRS and YFSETQ. These data are taken from a study of cytomegalovirus exposure and HLA in healthy donors (dated by TCRdb to 2015 to 2018). For the wider study: An earlier analysis of some 550 of the donors reported approximately 290 Gb of sequence data and 100 million to 130 million unique TCR beta sequences from about 179 million T cells. An early release covering roughly 600 HLA-typed donors comprised about 290 gigabases of sequencing data and tens of millions of unique TCR sequences. Of the 398 genotyped donors, approximately 83% fell in the genetic ancestry cluster associated with self-reported Caucasian donors. The study was designed to test whether signatures of past pathogen exposure could be identified by cataloging public T cell receptors. The T cell repertoires of roughly 660 subjects were profiled by immunosequencing and related to cytomegalovirus serostatus. Besides the first cohort of roughly 640 subjects, a separate validation cohort made up of about 120 different subjects was used. High-throughput TCR immunosequencing, statistical association of individual TCRs with disease status, and machine learning were combined to predict cytomegalovirus infection status. A later analysis re-analyzed previously published TCR beta repertoires from roughly 690 donors and added high-resolution HLA genotyping to study TCR occurrence patterns. In the later analysis, no new phenotypic data were used to find candidate immune exposures; instead, reliance was placed on TCR beta sequences and their occurrence across donors. An earlier analysis of 500 to 750 of the donors applied high-throughput TCR beta sequencing to assess whether each TCR beta V gene segment acted as functional or pseudogenic. Donor age, sex, ethnicity and CMV serostatus were collected together with the repertoire data. A later genetic analysis used genome-wide SNP genotypes for 398 of the 666 donors, treating that subset as a discovery cohort. Every repertoire in the discovery cohort had been generated on one and the same sequencing platform. Both class I and class II loci were covered by HLA typing, at four-digit resolution. Typing coverage varied by locus: 629-630 donors for A, B, C, DRB1 and DQB1; under 550 for DQA1; about 600 for DPA1; about 450 for DPB1. A handful of DR-DQ haplotypes were handled as single units for association and clustering because linkage in the cohort was strong. Among 398 genotyped donors of the cohort, an average of about 240,000 unique TCR beta nucleotide sequences were sequenced per donor, around 20% of them non-productive.

The cohort comprised 710 or so healthy bone marrow donors. Cohort members were all nominally healthy when sampled, although unrecorded immune exposures were likely present. The donor tested CMV seronegative and was one of the 352 seronegative cohort members. A peripheral blood sample was provided by each donor, and peripheral blood mononuclear cells were used for TCR beta sequencing. Genomic DNA was extracted from the blood cell samples with the Qiagen DNeasy Blood Extraction Kit. Overall results and qualifications from the work: A later genetic analysis reported fewer N-insertions in productive TCRs among donors in an Asian-associated ancestry cluster than the 666-donor mean. In an earlier analysis of about 600 of the donors, most TCR beta V segments appeared in productive rearrangements about 87% or about 30% of the time, broadly matching IMGT annotations. Because HLA typing was missing for some donors at each locus, association tests included only the typed subset. The earlier analysis of almost 600 of the donors excluded fewer than 20 rarely observed V segments, including chromosome 9 orphons, because counts were too low. According to the authors, the approach could potentially be generalized to other disease states and immunological phenotypes. This cohort had only TCR beta chains sequenced, and the lack of alpha or paired-chain data limited which features could be detected. In a later analysis, TCR association rates were found to vary across HLA loci, with the most associated TCRs seen for DRB1 alleles and the fewest for HLA-C alleles. Linkage disequilibrium might explain the correlated functional status among segregating V segments, but an unknown experimental factor could not be excluded. In a later analysis, most CMV-associated TCR beta chains were found to appear HLA-restricted, with HLA associations seemingly driven largely by CMV exposure. Most TCR sequences were observed very rarely across donors, whereas some public TCRs were present in many individuals. A later analysis associated 15,000 to 20,000 TCR beta sequences with specific HLA alleles at a false discovery rate of 0.05. The study gave a list of some 150 TCR beta chains associated with cytomegalovirus. Some IMGT-functional V segments, including TRBV6-2 and TRBV6-3, could not be distinguished by the 87-base-pair reads and were therefore excluded. For the cohort, immune exposure information was limited to CMV serostatus. V-gene and J-gene trimming of TCR beta chains was associated with a missense DCLRE1C variant in a later genetic analysis, and the association was replicated in an independent cohort. Sequencing depth was assumed to be roughly uniform across donors in the presence/absence analyses, though that assumption may not hold. In vitro tests confirmed that three of the cytomegalovirus-associated TCR beta chains recognize cytomegalovirus antigens. Compared with equally common non-associated chains, HLA-associated TCR beta chains in a later analysis were more clonally expanded and had lower generation probabilities. A further reported finding was that TCR beta sequences accurately predicted the HLA-A and HLA-B alleles for most subjects in the first cohort. When HLA alleles, especially DR and DQ, strongly co-occurred, TCR associations were difficult to assign to individual alleles. The classifier was reported to diagnose cytomegalovirus status with high specificity and sensitivity in both the original cohort and the validation cohort. A cluster of highly shared sequence variants was judged likely to represent a technical artifact of the sequencing pipeline. According to a later analysis, parvovirus B19, influenza, CMV and Epstein-Barr virus appeared linked to several top co-occurrence clusters.

The protocol used for the library was the immunoSEQ multiplex PCR assay. For the multiplex PCR, a mixture combining 60 forward primers for TCR Vbeta segments and 13 reverse primers for TCR Jbeta segments was used. The CDR3 region of rearranged TCR beta genes was amplified from genomic DNA with a multiplex PCR assay. The Illumina HiSeq System was used to sequence the amplified TCR beta libraries as 87-base-pair reads. On the authors' methods: A later analysis counted about 76 million unique TCR beta chains across the 690 or so repertoires, and around 9.9 million of these chains were shared by at least two donors. To remove PCR and sequencing errors, raw reads were error-corrected and collapsed into unique sequences using a nearest-neighbor algorithm that merged closely related sequences. V, D and J gene segments were assigned by aligning CDR3 sequences to IMGT reference sequences. For a sequence to be retained, a match of at least six nucleotides was required to both a V gene segment and a J gene segment. A rearrangement was called productive if the CDR3 had no stop codons and remained in frame with V and J, and every other rearrangement was called non-productive. CDR3 was defined by IMGT convention, running from the second conserved V-encoded cysteine to the conserved J-encoded phenylalanine. The earlier analysis of about 610 of the donors excluded any sequence lacking an unambiguous match to a single V gene segment. An earlier analysis of 587 of the donors called V segments functional above 56.7% productive rearrangements and segregating when the between-donor standard deviation exceeded 5%. A statistical classification framework was built for diagnosing cytomegalovirus status from the catalog of TCR beta chain sequences. In a later analysis, TCR nucleotide sequences were compared against IMGT/GENE-DB human TR gene sequences so that V and J genes could be assigned. A later analysis assigned CDR3 sequences and most-parsimonious VDJ recombination scenarios with the TCRdist pipeline. A later analysis defined each TCR beta chain by its CDR3 amino acid sequence plus V-gene family, and excluded reads lacking a unique V-gene family. In a later analysis, around 600 highly shared, low-generation-probability nucleotide sequences were removed to address suspected cross-contamination and a sequencing artifact. A later analysis calculated a clonal expansion index for each public chain from normalized within-repertoire ranks of inferred template counts. A later analysis computed generation probabilities with a VDJ recombination model fitted to out-of-frame rearrangements, and checked the results against IGoR. In a later analysis, hypergeometric tests were used to score TCR-TCR, TCR-HLA and TCR-CMV co-occurrence, with a repertoire-size bias correction applied to TCR pairs. In a later analysis, false discovery rates were estimated by permuting HLA or CMV assignments 20 times. In a later analysis, co-occurring TCRs were grouped using DBSCAN, and TCRdist sequence similarity was added for clustering within HLA-allele-positive subsets. Repertoires with fewer than 30,000 or more than 120,000 public chains, plus five repertoires with anomalous nucleotide sharing, were excluded from co-occurrence clustering. TCRdb's version of the immuneACCESS table is confined to in-frame rearrangements and falls short of the full clone set. An unresolved V gene accounts for under half of the shortfall where checked; the remainder is of unknown origin. That table gives V, J and clone size, and the DNA gave D and trimming. This sample lists 140,000 to 150,000 clones; around 73% were detected once. Of the sample, around 1.6% is held by the ten largest clones.

The sequenced sample was PBMCs. The receptor was derived from a woman aged 18-29 years in good health and CMV-seronegative. The chain uses TRBV5-1 and TRBJ1-6; a stretch of 9 junction bases matches TRBD1. The CDR3 reads as follows: CASSLGQGGNSPLHF. The DNA is TGCGCCAGCAGCTTGGGACAGGGGGGGAATTCACCCCTCCACTTT.